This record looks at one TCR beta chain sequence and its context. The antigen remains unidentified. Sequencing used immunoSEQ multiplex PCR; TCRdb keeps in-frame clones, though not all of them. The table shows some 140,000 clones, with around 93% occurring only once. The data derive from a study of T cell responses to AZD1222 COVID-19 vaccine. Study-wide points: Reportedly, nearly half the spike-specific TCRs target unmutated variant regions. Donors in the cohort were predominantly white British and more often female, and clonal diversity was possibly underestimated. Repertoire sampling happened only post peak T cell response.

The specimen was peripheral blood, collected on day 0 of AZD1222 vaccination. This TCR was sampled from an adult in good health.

CDR3 DNA: TGTGCCAGCAGGCATACAGGGGTAGGCATCGAGCAGTACTTC. Translating gives CASRHTGVGIEQYF. The rearrangement uses TRBV6-5 and TRBJ2-7; TRBD1 aligns across 7 bases. The CDR3 is 14 residues long. Germline V gene data show CDR1 as MNHEY and CDR2 as SVGAGI. Trimming removed 6 bases from V and 6 bases from J; junction bases left unmatched: 11.